This T cell receptor (beta chain) was sequenced for a study of shared clonotypes between healthy human individuals. Whole-study results and caveats: It was expected that sequencing depth would affect clonotype sharing among donors.

The CDR3 covers 14 residues. From germline, CDR1 is MNHEY and CDR2 SVGAGI. V gave up 4 bases and J gave up 5 bases; unmatched junction bases: 6. As originally analysed: Filtering differed because ImmunoSEQ produced junction-only sequences that carried no quality scores. The assay was immunoSEQ multiplex PCR, and TCRdb's table has in-frame clones only and misses some. D and trimming come from the DNA, and the V and J calls and clone size come from that table. The sample has around 180,000 clones; 90% to 95% are singletons. Concerning this clone: No antigen is known for it.

The chain is built from TRBV6-5 and TRBJ1-2; 8 positions match TRBD1. Sequencing input: naive CD4+ T cells sorted from blood. Subset reported: CD45RA+ positively selected. The receptor comes from a woman in her 30s in good health. The CDR3 spells CASSSDRGIYGYTF. The CDR3, as DNA: TGTGCCAGCAGTTCCGACAGGGGAATATATGGCTACACCTTC.